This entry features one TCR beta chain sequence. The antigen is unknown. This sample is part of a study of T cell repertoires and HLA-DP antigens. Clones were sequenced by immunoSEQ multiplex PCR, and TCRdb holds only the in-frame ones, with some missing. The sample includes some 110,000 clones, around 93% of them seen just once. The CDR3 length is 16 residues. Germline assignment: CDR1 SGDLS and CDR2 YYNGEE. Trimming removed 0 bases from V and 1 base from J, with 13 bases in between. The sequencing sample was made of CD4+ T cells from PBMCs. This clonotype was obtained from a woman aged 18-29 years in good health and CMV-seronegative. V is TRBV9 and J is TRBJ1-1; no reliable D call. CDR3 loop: CASSVVGRVENTEAFF. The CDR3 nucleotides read TGTGCCAGCAGCGTAGTAGGGCGGGTAGAGAACACTGAAGCTTTCTTT.